The rows below give T cell receptor beta chains drawn from one sample of a study of blood T cell repertoires in COVID-19. Using immunoSEQ multiplex PCR, the repertoire was profiled, and TCRdb retains in-frame clones only, with some absent. The sample includes some 150,000 clones, about 76% of them seen just once. The source material was peripheral blood. The receptors originated from a woman aged 65 to 85 with COVID-19, enrolled during active disease. Both conserved end residues are part of each CDR3. A D gene is named only where the DNA matches it firmly. Not every row has a clone size; where given, it reads once, few, many or a size class.

TRBJ1-3 - - TRBV14 TGTGCCAGCAGCCAAGCCAGGGGACAAAACACCATATATTTT CASSQARGQNTIYF
TRBJ2-1 - - TRBV30 TGTGCCTACCCCATCACTGGTGGTGAGCAGTTCTTC CAYPITGGEQFF
TRBJ2-7 - TRBD1 TRBV4-2 TGTGCCAGCAGCCAAGGCGACAGGGTAAACGAGCAGTACTTC CASSQGDRVNEQYF
TRBJ1-5 - - TRBV6-1 TGTGCCAGCAGTGATGGCAGGGCCGGTGGGCAGCCCCAGCATTTT CASSDGRAGGQPQHF
TRBJ1-1 - - TRBV6-5 TGTGCCAGGGGGACTAAATCGTGGGACACTGAAGCTTTCTTT CARGTKSWDTEAFF
TRBJ1-2 once - TRBV2 TGTGCCAGCAGTGGGACAGTGGGAGAGGGCTACACCTTC CASSGTVGEGYTF
TRBJ1-1 few TRBD1 TRBV5-8 TGTGCCAGCAGCTTGTGGTGGGACAGTGAAAACACTGAAGCTTTCTTT CASSLWWDSENTEAFF
TRBJ2-5 - TRBD1 TRBV11-2 TGTGCCAGCAGCTTACTGACAGGGCTTTCAGAGACCCAGTACTTC CASSLLTGLSETQYF
TRBJ2-3 - - TRBV9 TGTGCCAGCAGCGTTAAACCACTCACAGATACGCAGTATTTT CASSVKPLTDTQYF
TRBJ2-7 - TRBD1 TRBV4-3 TGCGCCAGCAGCCAAGTGGGGACAGGGAAATACGAGCAGTACTTC CASSQVGTGKYEQYF
TRBJ1-1 - TRBD1 TRBV6-1 TGTGCCAGCAGTGAGCGGGACAGCCAAGCTTTCTTT CASSERDSQAFF
TRBJ1-3 once TRBD1 TRBV27 TGTGCCAGCAGAAAAGGGGGCGCTGGAAACACCATATATTTT CASRKGGAGNTIYF
TRBJ2-3 - - TRBV24-1 TGTGCCACCAGTGATCCTTTGACGGGTACAGATACGCAGTATTTT CATSDPLTGTDTQYF
TRBJ1-2 - TRBD1 TRBV2 TGTGCCACCAAGGACAGGGGGCTCGATGGCTACACCTTC CATKDRGLDGYTF
TRBJ2-6 - TRBD2 TRBV15 TGTGCCACTGGGACTAGTCTCTCCGGGGCCAACGTCCTGACTTTC CATGTSLSGANVLTF
TRBJ2-3 - - TRBV5-1 TGCGCCAGCAGCTCAAAGGGGACTTCCCGCACAGATACGCAGTATTTT CASSSKGTSRTDTQYF
TRBJ2-5 few - TRBV6-5 TGTGCCAGCAGGGCCGACTCGGAAACCCAGTACTTC CASRADSETQYF
TRBJ1-2 many - TRBV19 TGTGCCAGTAGTATTCCCGGGAGCCGCTATGGCTACACCTTC CASSIPGSRYGYTF
TRBJ1-2 - - TRBV5-6 TGTGCCAGCAGCTTGGACTACTCTACATGGGATGGCTACACCTTC CASSLDYSTWDGYTF
TRBJ1-5 - TRBD1 TRBV18 TGTGCCAGCTCACCGAGAGAGGGGGCGCGTGGGCAGCCCCAGCATTTT CASSPREGARGQPQHF
TRBJ1-3 - - TRBV19 TGTGCCAGTAGTATCCGCCGAGGTGAGGTCTTCTCTGGAAACACCATATATTTT CASSIRRGEVFSGNTIYF
TRBJ2-1 once - TRBV7-8 TGTGCCAGCAGCCACCCAGTGCGGGGCGGAAATGAGCAGTTCTTC CASSHPVRGGNEQFF
TRBJ2-1 - - TRBV7-2 TGTGCCAGCAGCGCGACCCGAGGGGAGCAGTTCTTC CASSATRGEQFF
TRBJ2-2 - TRBD1 TRBV5-4 TGTGCCAGCAACCCGGGGACAGGGAGCACCGGGGAGCTGTTTTTT CASNPGTGSTGELFF
TRBJ1-5 - - TRBV7-2 TGTGCCAGCACAGGGGCGCGAAATCAGCCCCAGCATTTT CASTGARNQPQHF
TRBJ1-5 - - TRBV19 TGTGCCAGTAGTATCGAGGGCGCGAGCAATCAGCCCCAGCATTTT CASSIEGASNQPQHF
TRBJ2-2 few TRBD2 TRBV5-1 TGCGCCAGCAGCGGGACTCGCGGGGGGGCCGGCACCGGGGAGCTGTTTTTT CASSGTRGGAGTGELFF
TRBJ1-2 - TRBD1 TRBV6-4 TGTGCCAGCAGTGACGGGACCGGGACAGGGGGCGTCTATGGCTACACCTTC CASSDGTGTGGVYGYTF
TRBJ2-7 - TRBD2 TRBV5-1 TGCGCCAGCAGCTTGGCTCTAGCGGGGGGATACGAGCAGTACTTC CASSLALAGGYEQYF
TRBJ1-2 - - TRBV6-5 TGTGCCAGCGGCCGGGTAGGGGCCTGGGATGGCTACACCTTC CASGRVGAWDGYTF
TRBJ1-1 - - TRBV7-9 TGTGCCAGCAGCGCAATGGGGGGATATAGCACTGAAGCTTTCTTT CASSAMGGYSTEAFF
TRBJ2-2 - - TRBV30 TGTGCCGGCCCCCTGGGAAGGGCGGGTGGGGAGCTGTTTTTT CAGPLGRAGGELFF
TRBJ2-3 - TRBD2 TRBV5-6 TGTGCCAGCAGTTTCCTTGGGAGCGGGGGCACAGATACGCAGTATTTT CASSFLGSGGTDTQYF
TRBJ2-7 - TRBD2 TRBV18 TGTGCCAGCTCACCAGTCCTTGGAGCGGGGGGTACCTACGAGCAGTACTTC CASSPVLGAGGTYEQYF
TRBJ2-3 - - TRBV28 TGTGCCAGCAGTTTCTACGGGGGTAAGGGCGCAGATACGCAGTATTTT CASSFYGGKGADTQYF
TRBJ2-5 - TRBD1 TRBV2 TGTGCCAGCGGACTTAGCGACAGGGGGCTGGGGGAGACCCAGTACTTC CASGLSDRGLGETQYF
TRBJ1-1 - - TRBV19 TGTGCCAGTAGTAGACAGTCCTTGGATGAAGCTTTCTTT CASSRQSLDEAFF
TRBJ1-1 once TRBD1 TRBV19 TGTGCCAGTACCGACCTGGGACAGGGCGGTAGCAGGACTGAAGCTTTCTTT CASTDLGQGGSRTEAFF
TRBJ2-5 - TRBD2 TRBV5-6 TGTGCCAGCAGCCGACTTTCGGGGGGGGAGACCCAGTACTTC CASSRLSGGETQYF
TRBJ1-2 - - TRBV2 TGTGCCAGCAGCCCATCGAACTATGGTGGCTACACCTTC CASSPSNYGGYTF
TRBJ2-5 - TRBD2 TRBV9 TGTGCCAGCAGCGTCGGGGACTACGAGACCCAGTACTTC CASSVGDYETQYF
TRBJ2-5 many - TRBV10-3 TGTGCCATCAGTGAGGGCAGGGAAGAGACCCAGTACTTC CAISEGREETQYF
TRBJ2-3 once - TRBV4-2 TGTGCCAGCAGCCGCGGGGAGTCCACAGATACGCAGTATTTT CASSRGESTDTQYF
TRBJ2-3 - TRBD1 TRBV10-1 TGCGCCAGCGGGGCCGGGACAGGGGGCACAGATACGCAGTATTTT CASGAGTGGTDTQYF
TRBJ1-2 few TRBD1 TRBV30 TGTGCCTGGAGTGTAGCCGCGACAGGGACCGAAGGCTACACCTTC CAWSVAATGTEGYTF
TRBJ2-3 - TRBD2 TRBV4-1 TGCGCCAGCAGCCAAGCGCAACTAGCGGGGGGGCTCCCAGATACGCAGTATTTT CASSQAQLAGGLPDTQYF
TRBJ1-2 - TRBD1 TRBV10-3 TGTGCCATCAGAGAGGACAGGGTGTCTAGTGGCTACACCTTC CAIREDRVSSGYTF
TRBJ1-2 once TRBD1 TRBV5-8 TGTGCCAGCAACCGGGACAGGGGCTATGGCTACACCTTC CASNRDRGYGYTF
TRBJ1-2 - - TRBV29-1 TGCAGCGCTGGGGGCGGGGGAACAGCTAACTATGGCTACACCTTC CSAGGGGTANYGYTF
TRBJ2-3 - - TRBV9 TGTGCCAGCAGCTCCTCCCCGGGCACAGATACGCAGTATTTT CASSSSPGTDTQYF
TRBJ1-1 - TRBD1 TRBV5-1 TGCGCCAGCAGCGGGACTTCCAGGGGGCAGGCTGAAGCTTTCTTT CASSGTSRGQAEAFF
TRBJ2-3 - TRBD1 TRBV19 TGTGCCAGTAGGTCCACCGACAGGGGAACAGATACGCAGTATTTT CASRSTDRGTDTQYF
TRBJ1-2 - - TRBV12-5 TGTGCTAGTGGTTTGGTTACACAGAGCTACACCTTC CASGLVTQSYTF
TRBJ1-5 - - TRBV4-1 TGCGCCAGCAGCCCTGGACAGTATAGCAATCAGCCCCAGCATTTT CASSPGQYSNQPQHF
TRBJ1-1 - - TRBV7-2 TGTGCCAGCGGGAGGACCGAGAGCGCGCCTTTCTTT CASGRTESAPFF
TRBJ2-2 - - TRBV12-3/TRBV12-4 TGTGCCAGCAAGAGTTCCGATTTGGGGGAGCTGTTTTTT CASKSSDLGELFF
TRBJ1-1 - - TRBV18 TGTGCCAGCTCACCAGGGCACCATGAAGCTTTCTTT CASSPGHHEAFF
TRBJ2-6 once - TRBV5-5 TGTGCCAGCAGCTTGTCCACTCTCTCTGGGGCCAACGTCCTGACTTTC CASSLSTLSGANVLTF
TRBJ1-2 - TRBD1 TRBV5-4 TGTGCCAGCAGCTTCAATACAGGGGACTATGGCTACACCTTC CASSFNTGDYGYTF